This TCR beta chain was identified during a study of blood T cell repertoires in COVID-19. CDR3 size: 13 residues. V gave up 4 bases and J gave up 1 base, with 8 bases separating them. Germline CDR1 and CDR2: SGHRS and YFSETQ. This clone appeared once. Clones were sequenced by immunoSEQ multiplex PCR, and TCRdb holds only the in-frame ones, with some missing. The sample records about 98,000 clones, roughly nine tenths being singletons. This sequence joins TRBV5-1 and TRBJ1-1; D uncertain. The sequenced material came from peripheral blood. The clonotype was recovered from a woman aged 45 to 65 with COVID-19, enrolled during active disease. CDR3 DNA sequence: TGCGCCAGCAGCCAACAGACGAACACTGAAGCTTTCTTT. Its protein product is CASSQQTNTEAFF.